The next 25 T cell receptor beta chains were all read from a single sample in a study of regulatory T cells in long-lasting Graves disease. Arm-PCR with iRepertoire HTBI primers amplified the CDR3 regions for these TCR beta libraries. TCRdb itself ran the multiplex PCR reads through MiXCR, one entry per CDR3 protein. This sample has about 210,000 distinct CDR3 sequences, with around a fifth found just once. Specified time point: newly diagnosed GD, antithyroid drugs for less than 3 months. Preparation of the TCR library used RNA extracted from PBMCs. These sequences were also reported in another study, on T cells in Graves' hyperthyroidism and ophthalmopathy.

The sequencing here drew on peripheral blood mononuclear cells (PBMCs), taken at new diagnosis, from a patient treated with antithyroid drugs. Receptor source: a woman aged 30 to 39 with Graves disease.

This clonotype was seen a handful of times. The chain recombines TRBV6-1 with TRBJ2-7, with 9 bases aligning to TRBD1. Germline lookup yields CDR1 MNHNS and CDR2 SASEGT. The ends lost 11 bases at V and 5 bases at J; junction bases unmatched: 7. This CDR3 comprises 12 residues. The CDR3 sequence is CASGTGNHEQYF. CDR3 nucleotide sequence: TGTGCCTCGGGGACAGGGAACCACGAGCAGTACTTC.

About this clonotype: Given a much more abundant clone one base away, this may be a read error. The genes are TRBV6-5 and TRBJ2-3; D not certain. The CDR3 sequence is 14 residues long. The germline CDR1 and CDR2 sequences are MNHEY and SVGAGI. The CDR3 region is CDSSSHDVGFDGYF. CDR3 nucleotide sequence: TGTGACAGCAGTTCCCACGACGTGGGTTTCGACGGGTATTTT.

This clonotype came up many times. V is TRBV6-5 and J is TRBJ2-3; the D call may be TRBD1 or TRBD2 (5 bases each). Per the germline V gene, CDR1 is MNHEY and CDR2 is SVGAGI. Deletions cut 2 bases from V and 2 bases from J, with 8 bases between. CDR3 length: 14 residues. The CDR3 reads CASSYRGVTDTQYF. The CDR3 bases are TGTGCCAGCAGTTACAGAGGGGTCACAGATACGCAGTATTTT.

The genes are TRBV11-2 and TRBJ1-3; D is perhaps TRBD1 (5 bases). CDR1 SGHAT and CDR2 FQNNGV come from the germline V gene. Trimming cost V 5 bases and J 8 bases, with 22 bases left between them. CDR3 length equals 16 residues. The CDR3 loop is CASSETAERRGHTIYF. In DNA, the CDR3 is TGTGCCAGCAGCGAGACAGCTGAGCGAAGAGGACACACCATATATTTT. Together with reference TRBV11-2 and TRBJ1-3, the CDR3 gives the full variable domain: EAGVAQSPRYKIIEKRQSVAFWCNPISGHATLYWYQQILGQGPKLLIQFQNNGVVDDSQLPKDRFSAERLKGVDSTLKIQPAKLEDSAVYLCASSETAERRGHTIYFGEGSWLTVV.

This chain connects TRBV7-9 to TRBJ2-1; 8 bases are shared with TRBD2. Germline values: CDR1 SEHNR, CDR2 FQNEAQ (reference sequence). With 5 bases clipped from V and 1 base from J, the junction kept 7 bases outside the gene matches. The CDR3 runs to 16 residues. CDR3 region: CASSPSGRGSYNEQFF. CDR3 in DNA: TGTGCCAGCAGCCCAAGCGGGAGAGGTTCCTACAATGAGCAGTTCTTC.

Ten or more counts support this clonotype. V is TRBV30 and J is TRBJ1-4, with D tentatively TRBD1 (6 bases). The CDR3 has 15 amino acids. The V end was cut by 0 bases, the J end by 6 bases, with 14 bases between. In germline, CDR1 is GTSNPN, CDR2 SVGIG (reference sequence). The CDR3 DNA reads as TGTGCCTGGAGTGTAATGGGGGCAAAGGATGAAAAACTGTTTTTT. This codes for CAWSVMGAKDEKLFF.

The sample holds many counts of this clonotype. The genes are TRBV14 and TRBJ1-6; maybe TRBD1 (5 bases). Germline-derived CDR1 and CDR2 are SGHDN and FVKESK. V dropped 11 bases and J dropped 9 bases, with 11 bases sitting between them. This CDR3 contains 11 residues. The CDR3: CAAERGSPLHF. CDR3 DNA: TGTGCCGCGGAGAGGGGTTCACCCCTCCACTTT.

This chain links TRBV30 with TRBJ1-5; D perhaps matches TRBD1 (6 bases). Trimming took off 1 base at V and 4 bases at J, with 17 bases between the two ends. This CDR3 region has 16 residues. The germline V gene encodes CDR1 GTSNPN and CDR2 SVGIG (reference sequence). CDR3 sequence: CAWSGGGRGINQPQHF. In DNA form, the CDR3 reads TGTGCCTGGAGTGGGGGGGGCCGTGGAATTAATCAGCCCCAGCATTTT.

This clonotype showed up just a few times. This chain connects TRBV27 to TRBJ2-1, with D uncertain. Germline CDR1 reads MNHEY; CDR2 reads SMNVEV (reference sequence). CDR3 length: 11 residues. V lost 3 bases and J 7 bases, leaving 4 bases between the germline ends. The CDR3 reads CASSFMNEQFF. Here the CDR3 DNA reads TGTGCCAGCAGTTTTATGAATGAGCAGTTCTTC.

The CDR3 loop is CSARVPGTGYGYTF. In DNA form, the CDR3 reads TGCAGTGCTAGAGTTCCCGGGACAGGGTATGGCTACACCTTC. V usage is TRBV20-1 and J usage is TRBJ1-2, with 9 positions matching TRBD1. CDR3 size: 14 residues. CDR1 and CDR2 from the germline V gene are DFQATT and SNEGSKA (reference sequence). V shed 1 base and J 5 bases; nucleotides not matched to a gene: 5.

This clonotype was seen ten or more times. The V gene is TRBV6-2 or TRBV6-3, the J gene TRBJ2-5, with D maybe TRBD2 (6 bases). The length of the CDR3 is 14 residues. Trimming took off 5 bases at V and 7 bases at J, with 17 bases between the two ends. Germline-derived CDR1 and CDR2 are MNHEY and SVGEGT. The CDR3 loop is CASSEGGRGTTQYF. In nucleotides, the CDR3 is TGTGCCAGCAGTGAAGGAGGCCGGGGGACGACCCAGTACTTC.

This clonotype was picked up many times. CDR3 in amino acids: CASSPLRRGGSGNTIYF. The CDR3 DNA is TGTGCCAGCAGCCCCCTCAGGAGAGGGGGATCTGGAAACACCATATATTTT. The rearrangement links TRBV3-1 to TRBJ1-3; D is perhaps TRBD1 (6 bases). Germline V gives CDR1 LGHDT, CDR2 YNNKEL (reference sequence). This CDR3 contains 17 residues. The V and J ends lost 4 bases and 1 base respectively, with 17 bases between them.

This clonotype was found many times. The CDR3 sequence is CASSRGQGVKAFF. The CDR3 nucleotides read TGTGCCAGCAGCCGGGGACAGGGGGTAAAAGCTTTCTTT. This chain uses TRBV5-5 with TRBJ1-1; 11 positions match TRBD1. CDR1 SGHKS and CDR2 YYEKEE come from the germline V gene (reference sequence). The CDR3 has 13 residues. With V trimmed by 4 bases and J by 9 bases, 5 bases remained unmatched. Complete variable domain (other parts from reference TRBV5-5 and TRBJ1-1): DAGVTQSPTHLIKTRGQQVTLRCSPISGHKSVSWYQQVLGQGPQFIFQYYEKEERGRGNFPDRFSARQFPNYSSELNVNALLLGDSALYLCASSRGQGVKAFFGQGTRLTVV.

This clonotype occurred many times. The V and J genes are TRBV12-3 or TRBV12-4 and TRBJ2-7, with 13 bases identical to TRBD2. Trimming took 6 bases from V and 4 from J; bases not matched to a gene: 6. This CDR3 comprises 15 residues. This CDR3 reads CASSFTSGRAYEQYF. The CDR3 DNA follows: TGTGCCAGCAGCTTCACTAGCGGGAGGGCGTACGAGCAGTACTTC.

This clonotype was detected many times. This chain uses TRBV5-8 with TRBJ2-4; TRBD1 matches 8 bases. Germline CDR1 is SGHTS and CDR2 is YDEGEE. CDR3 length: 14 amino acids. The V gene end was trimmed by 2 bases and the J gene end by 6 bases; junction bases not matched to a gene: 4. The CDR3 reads CASSFGQGGNIQYF. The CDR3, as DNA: TGTGCCAGCAGCTTCGGACAGGGCGGAAACATTCAGTACTTC.

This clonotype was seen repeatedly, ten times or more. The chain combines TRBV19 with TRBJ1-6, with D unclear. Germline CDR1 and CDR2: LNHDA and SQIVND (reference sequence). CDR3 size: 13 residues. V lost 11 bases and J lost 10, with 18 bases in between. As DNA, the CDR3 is TGTGCCTCCTCGGGAACCTCCAGGTCACCCCTCCACTTT. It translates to CASSGTSRSPLHF.

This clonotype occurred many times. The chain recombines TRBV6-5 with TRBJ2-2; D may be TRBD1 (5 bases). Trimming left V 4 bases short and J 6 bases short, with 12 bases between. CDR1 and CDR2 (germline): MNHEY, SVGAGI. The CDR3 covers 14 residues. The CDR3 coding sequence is TGTGCCAGCAGTTTAGGGGTTCTCGCCGGGGAGCTGTTTTTT. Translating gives CASSLGVLAGELFF.

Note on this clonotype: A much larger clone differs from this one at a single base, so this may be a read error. CDR3: CASRVVDSPDQPQHF. CDR3 bases: TGTGCCAGCCGGGTCGTGGACAGTCCCGATCAGCCCCAGCATTTT. The gene calls are TRBV6-1 and TRBJ1-5, with D tentatively TRBD1 (6 bases). Trimming removed 8 bases at V and 5 bases at J, with 19 bases between. The CDR3 has 15 residues. Germline CDR1 MNHNS, CDR2 SASEGT.

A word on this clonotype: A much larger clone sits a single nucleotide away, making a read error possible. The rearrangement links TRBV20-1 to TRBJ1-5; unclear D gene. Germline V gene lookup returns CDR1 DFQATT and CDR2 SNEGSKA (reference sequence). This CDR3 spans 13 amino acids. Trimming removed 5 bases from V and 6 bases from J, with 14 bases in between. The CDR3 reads CSALPGRGQPQHF. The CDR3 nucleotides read TGCAGTGCTTTGCCCGGGCGGGGTCAGCCCCAGCATTTT.

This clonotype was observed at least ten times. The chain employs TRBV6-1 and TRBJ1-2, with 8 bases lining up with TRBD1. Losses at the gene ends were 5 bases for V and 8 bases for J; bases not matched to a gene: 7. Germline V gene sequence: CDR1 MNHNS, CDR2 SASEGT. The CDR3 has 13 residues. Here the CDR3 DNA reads TGTGCCAGCAGTCAGGACAGGGTGGACGGCTACACCTTC. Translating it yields CASSQDRVDGYTF.

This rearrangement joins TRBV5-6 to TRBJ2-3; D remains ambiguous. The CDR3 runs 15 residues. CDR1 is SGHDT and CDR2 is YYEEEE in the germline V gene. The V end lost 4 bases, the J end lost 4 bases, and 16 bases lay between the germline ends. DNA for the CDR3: TGTGCCAGCAGCCTGTGGCGGTCTAGATCAGATACGCAGTATTTT. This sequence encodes CASSLWRSRSDTQYF.

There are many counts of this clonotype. In DNA form, the CDR3 reads TGCAGTGCCACCCGGGGTGGGGAGAAGTCCTACGAGCAGTACTTC. Amino acid sequence: CSATRGGEKSYEQYF. The rearrangement links TRBV20-1 to TRBJ2-7, with D maybe TRBD2 (5 bases). There are 15 residues in the CDR3. Trimming cost V 6 bases and J 1 base, with 19 bases left between them. Germline CDR1 reads DFQATT; CDR2 reads SNEGSKA (reference sequence).

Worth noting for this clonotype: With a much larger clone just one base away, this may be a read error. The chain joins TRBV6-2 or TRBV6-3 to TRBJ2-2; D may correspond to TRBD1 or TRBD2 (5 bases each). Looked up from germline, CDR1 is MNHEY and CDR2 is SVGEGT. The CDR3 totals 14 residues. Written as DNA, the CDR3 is TGTGCCATAAAAAGGGGCCCAAACACCGGGGAGATGTTTTTT. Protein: CAIKRGPNTGEMFF.

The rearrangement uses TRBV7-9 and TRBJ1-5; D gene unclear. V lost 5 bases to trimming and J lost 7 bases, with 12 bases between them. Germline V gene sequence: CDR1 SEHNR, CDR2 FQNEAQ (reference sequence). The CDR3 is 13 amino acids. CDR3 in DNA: TGTGCCAGCAGCCCCACATCGGGGCAGCCCCAGCATTTT. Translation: CASSPTSGQPQHF.

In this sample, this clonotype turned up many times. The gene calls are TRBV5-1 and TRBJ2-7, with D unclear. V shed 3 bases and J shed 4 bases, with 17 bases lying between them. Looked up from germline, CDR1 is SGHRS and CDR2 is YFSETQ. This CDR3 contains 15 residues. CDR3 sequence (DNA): TGCGCCAGCAGCTCCACGAATCAGCCGTTGTACGAGCAGTACTTC. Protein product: CASSSTNQPLYEQYF.